This passage covers 21 T cell receptor beta chains from one sample sequenced in a study of cytomegalovirus exposure and HLA in healthy donors. PCR employed 60 Vbeta and 13 Jbeta primers. The assay was immunoSEQ multiplex PCR, and TCRdb's table has in-frame clones only and misses some. The sample holds about 150,000 clones, about two thirds seen once. Specimen: PBMCs. These receptor sequences come from a woman aged 18-29 years in good health and CMV-seronegative.

The chain has TRBV11-3 and TRBJ1-2, with D tentatively TRBD1 (6 bases). The V end was cut by 2 bases, the J end by 8 bases, with 12 bases between. Germline assignment: CDR1 SGHNT and CDR2 YENEEA. The CDR3 covers 13 residues. CDR3 in DNA: TGTGCCAGCAGCTTAACAGGGACGACGGGCTACACCTTC. Translated: CASSLTGTTGYTF.

This clone came up a few times. The chain combines TRBV18 with TRBJ2-2, with D possibly TRBD2 on 5 matching bases. V was pared by 1 base and J by 1 base, with 25 bases between. This CDR3 spans 21 amino acids. Germline-derived CDR1 and CDR2 are KGHSH and LQKENI. The DNA of the CDR3 is TGTGCCAGCTCACCACGTCGTAGTGGGGAGCCTCGGTCGGTGAACACCGGGGAGCTGTTTTTT. Translated, it gives CASSPRRSGEPRSVNTGELFF.

V gene TRBV4-3 combines with J gene TRBJ2-7; 7 bases agree with TRBD1. This CDR3 has 16 amino acids. Germline V CDR1 and CDR2: LGHNA, YSLEER. The junction had 10 bases not matched to a gene; V was cut back by 1 base and J by 4 bases. The CDR3, as DNA: TGCGCCAGCAGCCAAGCCCTTCGGGACAGTCTTTACGAGCAGTACTTC. Translated, it gives CASSQALRDSLYEQYF.

The CDR3 loop reads CASSLAGAGNTEAFF. As DNA, the CDR3 is TGTGCCAGCAGCTTAGCAGGTGCGGGGAACACTGAAGCTTTCTTT. The chain has TRBV7-2 and TRBJ1-1; D is uncertain. The CDR3 has 15 amino acids. Germline V lookup: CDR1 SGHTA, CDR2 FQGNSA. Trimming left V 0 bases short and J 1 base short, with 9 bases between.

The chain uses TRBV7-2 and TRBJ2-7; D gene unclear. Trimming cost V 2 bases and J 0 bases, with 11 bases left between them. This CDR3 region has 15 residues. Germline CDR1 and CDR2: SGHTA and FQGNSA. CDR3 DNA: TGTGCCAGCAGCTTACAGTCACAGCTCTCCTACGAGCAGTACTTC. It translates to CASSLQSQLSYEQYF.

This clone has just a few counts. This rearrangement joins TRBV4-1 to TRBJ2-3, with D tentatively TRBD1 (5 bases). CDR1 and CDR2 from the germline V gene are MGHRA and YSYEKL. This CDR3 region has 13 residues. Deletions cut 3 bases from V and 4 bases from J, with 8 bases between. The CDR3 sequence is CASSQTVADTQYF. The CDR3 nucleotides read TGCGCCAGCAGCCAGACAGTGGCAGATACGCAGTATTTT.

The rearrangement joins TRBV29-1 to TRBJ1-2; possibly TRBD1 for D (5 bases). This CDR3 is built from 14 residues. Per germline, CDR1 SQVTM and CDR2 ANQGSEA. Trimming removed 5 bases at V and 2 bases at J, with 15 bases between. The CDR3 reads CSVLAGDYNYGYTF. In nucleotides, the CDR3 is TGCAGCGTTCTCGCGGGGGATTACAACTATGGCTACACCTTC.

A few counts support this clone. Distinct nucleotide sequences in the sample also encode this CDR3. This chain links TRBV18 with TRBJ1-4, with 9 bases fitting TRBD1. Germline CDR1 KGHSH, CDR2 LQKENI. V shed 3 bases and J 7 bases; nucleotides not matched to a gene: 3. The CDR3 is made up of 14 amino acids. The CDR3, as DNA: TGTGCCAGCTCACCGGGACAGGGCCGTGAAAAACTGTTTTTT. This gives the protein CASSPGQGREKLFF.

The genes are TRBV9 and TRBJ1-3; D remains ambiguous. The CDR3 runs to 16 residues. V lost 0 bases to trimming and J lost 3 bases, with 13 bases between them. Germline V gene lookup returns CDR1 SGDLS and CDR2 YYNGEE. The CDR3 bases are TGTGCCAGCAGCGTAGAGGGAGGGAGGTTTGGAAACACCATATATTTT. Amino acids: CASSVEGGRFGNTIYF.

The chain combines TRBV11-2 with TRBJ1-4; no reliable D call. The CDR3 has 14 amino acids. Per germline, CDR1 SGHAT and CDR2 FQNNGV. V was cut by 3 bases and J by 0 bases, with 5 bases left in between. In DNA, the CDR3 is TGTGCCAGCAGCTTGAGTACAACTAATGAAAAACTGTTTTTT. It codes for CASSLSTTNEKLFF.

The chain links TRBV5-1 to TRBJ2-1; the match to TRBD2 covers 7 bases. The CDR3 has 17 amino acids. V was clipped by 7 bases and J by 0 bases; unmatched bases: 13. Germline assignment: CDR1 SGHRS and CDR2 YFSETQ. The CDR3 DNA reads as TGCGCCAGCTTTGGGGGGGGGTCCTCTAGCTCCTACAATGAGCAGTTCTTC. Its protein product is CASFGGGSSSSYNEQFF. Together with reference TRBV5-1 and TRBJ2-1, the CDR3 gives the full variable domain: KAGVTQTPRYLIKTRGQQVTLSCSPISGHRSVSWYQQTPGQGLQFLFEYFSETQRNKGNFPGRFSGRQFSNSRSEMNVSTLELGDSALYLCASFGGGSSSSYNEQFFGPGTRLTVL.

The chain uses TRBV7-2 and TRBJ1-1; a weak D match, TRBD1 (5 bases). The CDR3 extends over 13 amino acids. Germline V gives CDR1 SGHTA, CDR2 FQGNSA. The V and J ends lost 4 bases and 8 bases respectively, with 14 bases between them. As DNA, the CDR3 is TGTGCCAGCAGCTCAGATCAGGGAAGGGAAGCTTTCTTT. This codes for CASSSDQGREAFF.

The V and J genes are TRBV19 and TRBJ1-2; D is perhaps TRBD1 (5 bases). The V gene lost 8 bases and the J gene lost 2 bases, with 18 bases spanning the gap. CDR3 size: 15 residues. CDR1 and CDR2 (germline): LNHDA, SQIVND (reference sequence). This chain's CDR3 is CASQRGGTENYGYTF. The DNA of the CDR3 is TGTGCCAGTCAACGAGGCGGGACCGAGAACTATGGCTACACCTTC.

This clone was counted only a few times. The chain is built from TRBV4-1 and TRBJ1-1; possibly TRBD1 for D (6 bases). V lost 4 bases and J 8 bases, leaving 11 bases between the germline ends. This CDR3 spans 12 amino acids. Germline loops: CDR1 MGHRA, CDR2 YSYEKL. CDR3 sequence (DNA): TGCGCCAGCAGCCGCCCGGGGACAGAAGCTTTCTTT. Protein: CASSRPGTEAFF.

The CDR3: CASSSSSGGYNEQFF. CDR3 bases: TGTGCCAGCAGCTCGAGTAGCGGGGGGTACAATGAGCAGTTCTTC. The chain has TRBV7-9 and TRBJ2-1, with 10 bases fitting TRBD2. This CDR3 has 15 amino acids. With V trimmed by 4 bases and J by 4 bases, 4 bases remained unmatched. Germline V gene data show CDR1 as SEHNR and CDR2 as FQNEAQ (reference sequence).

V is TRBV6-6 and J is TRBJ2-1; 10 bases fit TRBD2. Germline-derived CDR1 and CDR2 are MNHNY and SVGAGI (reference sequence). CDR3 length equals 15 residues. J gave up 0 bases and V 6 bases, and 2 bases lay outside the gene matches. The CDR3 spells CASRERGGSYNEQFF. CDR3 in DNA: TGTGCCAGCAGGGAGCGGGGGGGCTCCTACAATGAGCAGTTCTTC.

CDR3 sequence reads: CASRWDRGTPLHF. CDR3 nucleotides: TGTGCCAGCAGATGGGACAGGGGGACACCCCTCCACTTT. The chain uses TRBV7-2 and TRBJ1-6; 11 positions match TRBD1. The CDR3 runs to 13 residues. J gave up 11 bases and V 6 bases, and 3 bases lay outside the gene matches. Germline V gene data show CDR1 as SGHTA and CDR2 as FQGNSA.

CDR3 DNA sequence: TGTGCCAGCAGCTTGGTTCGCGGGAGAACTGAAGCTTTCTTT. Protein sequence: CASSLVRGRTEAFF. The chain carries TRBV5-5 and TRBJ1-1, with no clear D. The CDR3 has 14 amino acids. Germline-derived CDR1 and CDR2 are SGHKS and YYEKEE (reference sequence). The V end was cut by 0 bases, the J end by 5 bases, with 11 bases between.

The V and J genes are TRBV6-1 and TRBJ2-7; TRBD2 is a possible D gene (6 bases). The CDR3 runs to 12 residues. Germline V gives CDR1 MNHNS, CDR2 SASEGT. Trimming pared 5 bases from V and 7 bases from J, leaving 12 bases between. CDR3 sequence reads: CASSPGGGEQYF. The CDR3 DNA reads as TGTGCCAGCAGTCCAGGTGGGGGGGAGCAGTACTTC.

The chain employs TRBV5-1 and TRBJ1-3; D possibly corresponds to TRBD1 (6 bases). V lost 0 bases to trimming and J lost 3 bases, with 16 bases between them. Germline V gene lookup returns CDR1 SGHRS and CDR2 YFSETQ. The CDR3 has 17 amino acids. CDR3 in amino acids: CASSLGGTSINGNTIYF. The DNA for the CDR3 is TGCGCCAGCAGCTTGGGTGGGACATCGATTAATGGAAACACCATATATTTT.

The J gene is TRBJ2-1, the V gene TRBV10-3; the match to TRBD2 covers 7 bases. Trimming removed 8 bases from V and 0 bases from J; junction bases left unmatched: 1. Germline CDR1 ENHRY, CDR2 SYGVKD. The CDR3 extends over 13 amino acids. CDR3 sequence (DNA): TGTGCCATCCGGACTAGCTCCTACAATGAGCAGTTCTTC. Protein product: CAIRTSSYNEQFF.